A selection of T cell receptor beta chains follows, all from one sample in a study of beta chain features in type 1 diabetes. Sequencing used immunoSEQ multiplex PCR; TCRdb keeps in-frame clones, though not all of them. The sample comprises 860,000 or so clones, roughly 15% of which are singletons, and 0.02% to 0.025% rests with the top ten. The material sequenced was naive CD4+ T cells from blood. These receptors were taken from a woman under 30 in good health. CDR3s include the opening cysteine and the closing phenylalanine or tryptophan. Fields, in order: V gene, J gene, clone size, D gene, CDR3 DNA, CDR3 protein. D genes are given only for firm matches. The size of a clone is reported for some rows only, either as once, few or many, or as a class for expanded clones.

v_gene: TRBV7-9
j_gene: TRBJ1-5
abundance: .
d_gene: .
CDR3nt: TGTGCCAGCAGCTTCAGGGAACATCAGCCCCAGCATTTT
CDR3aa: CASSFREHQPQHF

v_gene: TRBV28
j_gene: TRBJ2-2
abundance: few
d_gene: TRBD2
CDR3nt: TGTGCCAGCAGTTTAACACTAGCGGGAGTGACCGGGGAGCTGTTTTTT
CDR3aa: CASSLTLAGVTGELFF

v_gene: TRBV14
j_gene: TRBJ2-3
abundance: few
d_gene: TRBD2
CDR3nt: TGTGCCAGCAGCCTGCGTGGACTAGCGGGAGTCGGCACAGATACGCAGTATTTT
CDR3aa: CASSLRGLAGVGTDTQYF

v_gene: TRBV4-2
j_gene: TRBJ1-2
abundance: few
d_gene: .
CDR3nt: TGTGCCAGCAGCCAAGATGACTCGGCCAGGGGCTATGGCTACACCTTC
CDR3aa: CASSQDDSARGYGYTF

v_gene: TRBV29-1
j_gene: TRBJ1-2
abundance: few
d_gene: TRBD1
CDR3nt: TGCAGCGTTCAAAAAGGGACAGATTCCTATGGCTACACCTTC
CDR3aa: CSVQKGTDSYGYTF

v_gene: TRBV18
j_gene: TRBJ1-2
abundance: few
d_gene: TRBD1
CDR3nt: TGTGCCAGCTCACCGGCAGGGGGCCGCTATGGCTACACCTTC
CDR3aa: CASSPAGGRYGYTF

v_gene: TRBV7-8
j_gene: TRBJ2-3
abundance: .
d_gene: .
CDR3nt: TGTGCCAGCAGCCTACGGGGGATTAAATTGGGCACAGATACGCAGTATTTT
CDR3aa: CASSLRGIKLGTDTQYF

v_gene: TRBV7-6
j_gene: TRBJ1-1
abundance: few
d_gene: .
CDR3nt: TGTGCCAGCAGCTTAGGGGGGACGAACACTGAAGCTTTCTTT
CDR3aa: CASSLGGTNTEAFF

v_gene: TRBV7-2
j_gene: TRBJ1-2
abundance: .
d_gene: .
CDR3nt: TGTGCCAGCAGTATCCTTTTGCAGGGCTACACCTTC
CDR3aa: CASSILLQGYTF

v_gene: TRBV27
j_gene: TRBJ1-5
abundance: .
d_gene: TRBD1
CDR3nt: TGTGCCAGCAAACAGGGGGCTACGGCACTTCAGCCCCAGCATTTT
CDR3aa: CASKQGATALQPQHF

v_gene: TRBV7-2
j_gene: TRBJ2-7
abundance: few
d_gene: TRBD2
CDR3nt: TGTGCCAGCAGCTTAGGAACGACTAGCGGGACGATCCTCTACGAGCAGTACTTC
CDR3aa: CASSLGTTSGTILYEQYF

v_gene: TRBV7-8
j_gene: TRBJ1-2
abundance: few
d_gene: .
CDR3nt: TGTGCCAGCACCTCCTCGTGGGGTTATGGCTACACCTTC
CDR3aa: CASTSSWGYGYTF

v_gene: TRBV5-6
j_gene: TRBJ2-1
abundance: few
d_gene: .
CDR3nt: TGTGCCAGCAGCTTGCGAGTTTTTGAGCAGTTCTTC
CDR3aa: CASSLRVFEQFF

v_gene: TRBV7-2
j_gene: TRBJ1-1
abundance: .
d_gene: .
CDR3nt: TGTGCCAGCAGCTTAACCGGGACGGTGAACACTGAAGCTTTCTTT
CDR3aa: CASSLTGTVNTEAFF

v_gene: TRBV28
j_gene: TRBJ1-2
abundance: .
d_gene: .
CDR3nt: TGTGCCAGCAGTTTGATCGGACAGTCGACGACCTTC
CDR3aa: CASSLIGQSTTF

v_gene: TRBV19
j_gene: TRBJ2-5
abundance: .
d_gene: .
CDR3nt: TGTGCCAGTAGTGTTGGCAGCTCAAAAGAGACCCAGTACTTC
CDR3aa: CASSVGSSKETQYF

v_gene: TRBV2
j_gene: TRBJ1-2
abundance: .
d_gene: .
CDR3nt: TGTGCCAGCAGTGACGACAGCTATGGCTACACCTTC
CDR3aa: CASSDDSYGYTF

v_gene: TRBV21-1
j_gene: TRBJ2-1
abundance: few
d_gene: .
CDR3nt: TGTGCCAGCAGCAAAGCGTGGACTAGCGGGAGGAATGAGCAGTTCTTC
CDR3aa: CASSKAWTSGRNEQFF

v_gene: TRBV29-1
j_gene: TRBJ2-5
abundance: .
d_gene: .
CDR3nt: TGCAGCGTTGTTGGGACGCAAGAGACCCAGTACTTC
CDR3aa: CSVVGTQETQYF

v_gene: TRBV7-2
j_gene: TRBJ2-3
abundance: few
d_gene: .
CDR3nt: TGTGCCAGCACCAACACAGATACGCAGTATTTT
CDR3aa: CASTNTDTQYF

v_gene: TRBV7-9
j_gene: TRBJ2-3
abundance: .
d_gene: TRBD2
CDR3nt: TGTGCCAGCAGCATGACTAGCGGGACGGGGAGGAGCACAGATACGCAGTATTTT
CDR3aa: CASSMTSGTGRSTDTQYF

v_gene: TRBV19
j_gene: TRBJ2-5
abundance: .
d_gene: .
CDR3nt: TGTGCCAGTAGTATAGTTGGGGGCCGGGAGACCCAGTACTTC
CDR3aa: CASSIVGGRETQYF

v_gene: TRBV10-3
j_gene: TRBJ1-3
abundance: .
d_gene: .
CDR3nt: TGTGCCATCAGTGAGTCTGGCACTGGAAACACCATATATTTT
CDR3aa: CAISESGTGNTIYF

v_gene: TRBV7-2
j_gene: TRBJ2-5
abundance: .
d_gene: .
CDR3nt: TGTGCCAGCAGCACCCGGCCGAAAGGGGAGACCCAGTACTTC
CDR3aa: CASSTRPKGETQYF

v_gene: TRBV7-9
j_gene: TRBJ1-3
abundance: .
d_gene: .
CDR3nt: TGTGCCAGCAGCTTAGCGCCGCGAAGGCTAGCTGGAAACACCATATATTTT
CDR3aa: CASSLAPRRLAGNTIYF

v_gene: TRBV6-6
j_gene: TRBJ2-1
abundance: .
d_gene: .
CDR3nt: TGTGCCAGCAGTATCTCCGGGACAGAGCAGTTCTTC
CDR3aa: CASSISGTEQFF

v_gene: TRBV19
j_gene: TRBJ1-4
abundance: few
d_gene: .
CDR3nt: TGTGCCAGTAGTATCATCTATCGAGAAAAACTGTTTTTT
CDR3aa: CASSIIYREKLFF

v_gene: TRBV19
j_gene: TRBJ2-7
abundance: .
d_gene: .
CDR3nt: TGTGCCAGTAGCCGTGAGACAGGAGGCTACGAGCAGTACTTC
CDR3aa: CASSRETGGYEQYF

v_gene: TRBV10-3
j_gene: TRBJ2-3
abundance: .
d_gene: .
CDR3nt: TGTGCCATCCTCCTTACACAAAATGGGGCGCAGTATTTT
CDR3aa: CAILLTQNGAQYF

v_gene: TRBV7-2
j_gene: TRBJ2-7
abundance: .
d_gene: .
CDR3nt: TGTGCCAGCAGCTTAGTGGCGGCCCCTGGGGAGCAGTACTTC
CDR3aa: CASSLVAAPGEQYF

v_gene: TRBV19
j_gene: TRBJ1-5
abundance: .
d_gene: .
CDR3nt: TGTGCCAGTAGAGGCCTCCTGGATAGCAATCAGCCCCAGCATTTT
CDR3aa: CASRGLLDSNQPQHF

v_gene: TRBV6-5
j_gene: TRBJ2-1
abundance: .
d_gene: TRBD2
CDR3nt: TGTGCCAGCAGTTCAAGCGGGAGGGCCTACAATGAGCAGTTCTTC
CDR3aa: CASSSSGRAYNEQFF

v_gene: TRBV5-5
j_gene: TRBJ2-7
abundance: few
d_gene: .
CDR3nt: TGTGCCAGCAGCAGATCTCCGGGCTACGAGCAGTACTTC
CDR3aa: CASSRSPGYEQYF

v_gene: TRBV18
j_gene: TRBJ2-5
abundance: few
d_gene: .
CDR3nt: TGTGCCAGCTCACACACGTACCAAGAGACCCAGTACTTC
CDR3aa: CASSHTYQETQYF

v_gene: TRBV6-5
j_gene: TRBJ1-2
abundance: .
d_gene: .
CDR3nt: TGTGCCAGCAGTCCAGGACCCCCTAGGGGCTACACCTTC
CDR3aa: CASSPGPPRGYTF

v_gene: TRBV10-3
j_gene: TRBJ2-5
abundance: .
d_gene: TRBD1
CDR3nt: TGTGCCATCGATCCATACGGACAGGCCGGAGGGACCCAGTACTTC
CDR3aa: CAIDPYGQAGGTQYF

v_gene: TRBV7-2
j_gene: TRBJ2-5
abundance: few
d_gene: .
CDR3nt: TGTGCCAGCAGCTTAGTGACGAGGGGCGGAAGAGAGACCCAGTACTTC
CDR3aa: CASSLVTRGGRETQYF

v_gene: TRBV7-9
j_gene: TRBJ1-1
abundance: .
d_gene: .
CDR3nt: TGTGCCAGCAGCGAACTAGGGAACACTGAAGCTTTCTTT
CDR3aa: CASSELGNTEAFF

v_gene: TRBV2
j_gene: TRBJ2-2
abundance: .
d_gene: .
CDR3nt: TGTGCCAGCAGTGGACAGAACACCGGGGAGCTGTTTTTT
CDR3aa: CASSGQNTGELFF

v_gene: TRBV23-1
j_gene: TRBJ1-5
abundance: few
d_gene: .
CDR3nt: TGCGCCAGCAGTCAATCGAGATGGGGCAGGGTAATGGACGTAAGCAATCAGCCCCAGCATTTT
CDR3aa: CASSQSRWGRVMDVSNQPQHF

v_gene: TRBV19
j_gene: TRBJ1-1
abundance: .
d_gene: .
CDR3nt: TGTGCCAAAGCCTGGACGGGAAACACTGAAGCTTTCTTT
CDR3aa: CAKAWTGNTEAFF

v_gene: TRBV2
j_gene: TRBJ1-3
abundance: few
d_gene: .
CDR3nt: TGTGCCAGCAGGGACTGGACTGGAAACACCATATATTTT
CDR3aa: CASRDWTGNTIYF

v_gene: TRBV5-1
j_gene: TRBJ2-7
abundance: .
d_gene: .
CDR3nt: TGCGCCAGCAGCTTGTCAAGCTCCTACGAGCAGTACTTC
CDR3aa: CASSLSSSYEQYF

v_gene: TRBV5-1
j_gene: TRBJ2-3
abundance: .
d_gene: .
CDR3nt: TGCGCCAGCAGCTTCAGCCCCCTCCCCAGCACAGATACGCAGTATTTT
CDR3aa: CASSFSPLPSTDTQYF

v_gene: TRBV11-2
j_gene: TRBJ2-7
abundance: .
d_gene: .
CDR3nt: TGTGCCAGCAGTTTAGAAAGGCACTTCGACGAGCAGTACTTC
CDR3aa: CASSLERHFDEQYF

v_gene: TRBV28
j_gene: TRBJ2-6
abundance: .
d_gene: TRBD1
CDR3nt: TGTGCCAGCAGCGAACGACCCGGGACAGGCCCCTCTGGGGCCAACGTCCTGACTTTC
CDR3aa: CASSERPGTGPSGANVLTF

v_gene: TRBV7-8
j_gene: TRBJ1-4
abundance: few
d_gene: TRBD1
CDR3nt: TGTGCCAGCAGGCAAGACGCGACAGGGAAAGAAAAACTGTTTTTT
CDR3aa: CASRQDATGKEKLFF

v_gene: TRBV28
j_gene: TRBJ2-1
abundance: few
d_gene: TRBD2
CDR3nt: TGTGCCAGTAAAGGACTAGCGGGAGCCGGTGAGCAGTTCTTC
CDR3aa: CASKGLAGAGEQFF

v_gene: TRBV28
j_gene: TRBJ2-7
abundance: few
d_gene: TRBD2
CDR3nt: TGTGCCAGCACCCACTGGGAGGGAACCTACGAGCAGTACTTC
CDR3aa: CASTHWEGTYEQYF

v_gene: TRBV28
j_gene: TRBJ2-7
abundance: .
d_gene: .
CDR3nt: TGTGCCAGCAGCTTCGGCAGGTCTTACGAGCAGTACTTC
CDR3aa: CASSFGRSYEQYF

v_gene: TRBV2
j_gene: TRBJ2-4
abundance: .
d_gene: TRBD2
CDR3nt: TGTGCCAGCGGGGGGATGTTAGGACTAGCGGGAGCGGCCAAAAACATTCAGTACTTC
CDR3aa: CASGGMLGLAGAAKNIQYF

v_gene: TRBV15
j_gene: TRBJ1-1
abundance: few
d_gene: .
CDR3nt: TGTGCCACCAGCAGAGACCTCAGGAATTCGAACACTGAAGCTTTCTTT
CDR3aa: CATSRDLRNSNTEAFF

v_gene: TRBV7-2
j_gene: TRBJ2-7
abundance: .
d_gene: .
CDR3nt: TGTGCCAGCAGCCGCGAAGGGGGGCCCTACGAGCAGTACTTC
CDR3aa: CASSREGGPYEQYF